Listed here are 21 T cell receptor beta chains from one sample, sequenced in a study of blood T cell repertoires in COVID-19. Measured with immunoSEQ multiplex PCR; TCRdb has only the in-frame clones, and not every one. The profile shows some 76,000 clones, over 80% of them singletons. The sample consisted of peripheral blood. Every receptor here comes from a man in his fifties or sixties with COVID-19, enrolled during active disease.

This clone has just a few counts. The rearrangement links TRBV11-2 to TRBJ1-1; possible D gene TRBD1, 5 bases. The CDR3 runs 13 residues. Germline V CDR1 and CDR2: SGHAT, FQNNGV. Trimming cost V 3 bases and J 4 bases, with 9 bases left between them. CDR3 in DNA: TGTGCCAGCAGCTTTGGAGGGGCCACTGAAGCTTTCTTT. It yields the protein CASSFGGATEAFF. The entire variable domain, with the rest obtained from reference TRBV11-2 and TRBJ1-1, is as follows: EAGVAQSPRYKIIEKRQSVAFWCNPISGHATLYWYQQILGQGPKLLIQFQNNGVVDDSQLPKDRFSAERLKGVDSTLKIQPAKLEDSAVYLCASSFGGATEAFFGQGTRLTVV.

The genes are TRBV7-2 and TRBJ1-5; the D is unclear. The CDR3 contains 13 residues. The V gene lost 5 bases and the J gene lost 9 bases, with 14 bases spanning the gap. Germline V gene sequence: CDR1 SGHTA, CDR2 FQGNSA. CDR3 bases: TGTGCCAGCAGCCTAAACACCGGCGGGCCCCAGCATTTT. Protein sequence: CASSLNTGGPQHF.

The chain has TRBV5-6 and TRBJ2-1, with 10 bases that match TRBD1. CDR1 SGHDT and CDR2 YYEEEE come from the germline V gene. The CDR3 runs 17 residues. The J segment lost 3 bases and the V segment lost 2 bases, leaving 8 bases of the junction unmatched. Here the CDR3 DNA reads TGTGCCAGCAGCTTTCAAGGGGGGACAGGGGTCTACAATGAGCAGTTCTTC. Its translation is CASSFQGGTGVYNEQFF.

Regarding this clone: One junction end disagrees with the germline gene, perhaps due to a read error. The rearrangement links TRBV4-3 to TRBJ2-6, with 10 bases matching TRBD1. This CDR3 has 18 amino acids. The germline gives CDR1 LGHNA, CDR2 YSLEER. The CDR3 bases are TGCGCCAGCAGCAAAGATTGGACAGGGGGGCCAGGGGCCAACGTCCTGACTTTC. It translates to CASSKDWTGGPGANVLTF.

The chain is built from TRBV19 and TRBJ2-5; TRBD1 might be the D (5 bases). V lost 1 base and J 2 bases, leaving 11 bases between the germline ends. The germline gives CDR1 LNHDA, CDR2 SQIVND (reference sequence). The CDR3 length is 15 residues. The CDR3 loop is CASSIGTGEQETQYF. Written as DNA, the CDR3 is TGTGCCAGTAGTATAGGTACAGGTGAACAAGAGACCCAGTACTTC. The full variable domain, in which reference TRBV19 and TRBJ2-5 provide the parts outside the CDR3, is DGGITQSPKYLFRKEGQNVTLSCEQNLNHDAMYWYRQDPGQGLRLIYYSQIVNDFQKGDIAEGYSVSREKKESFPLTVTSAQKNPTAFYLCASSIGTGEQETQYFGPGTRLLVL.

The chain uses TRBV6-5 and TRBJ2-3; possibly TRBD2 for D (7 bases). The V gene's germline CDR1 is MNHEY and CDR2 SVGAGI. CDR3 length: 14 residues. Trimming removed 4 bases at V and 2 bases at J, with 10 bases between. The DNA of the CDR3 is TGTGCCAGCAGTTCGGGGGGCAACACAGATACGCAGTATTTT. It yields the protein CASSSGGNTDTQYF.

This chain joins TRBV15 and TRBJ2-7, with D tentatively TRBD1 (5 bases). Trimming removed 0 bases from V and 0 bases from J, with 6 bases in between. This CDR3 spans 14 amino acids. Looked up from germline, CDR1 is LNHNV and CDR2 is YYDKDF (reference sequence). This CDR3 is CATSREQASYEQYF. As DNA, the CDR3 is TGTGCCACCAGCAGAGAACAGGCCTCCTACGAGCAGTACTTC. The full variable domain, rest sourced from reference TRBV15 and TRBJ2-7, is DAMVIQNPRYQVTQFGKPVTLSCSQTLNHNVMYWYQQKSSQAPKLLFHYYDKDFNNEADTPDNFQSRRPNTSFCFLDIRSPGLGDTAMYLCATSREQASYEQYFGPGTRLTVT.

This chain connects TRBV28 to TRBJ2-3, with TRBD2 matching over 10 bases. The ends lost 2 bases at V and 3 bases at J; junction bases unmatched: 14. Germline lookup yields CDR1 MDHEN and CDR2 SYDVKM. This CDR3 comprises 19 residues. The CDR3 is CASSLPFRTSGQGTDTQYF. Written as DNA, the CDR3 is TGTGCCAGCAGTTTACCGTTCCGGACTAGCGGTCAGGGTACAGATACGCAGTATTTT. Together with reference TRBV28 and TRBJ2-3, the CDR3 gives the full variable domain: DVKVTQSSRYLVKRTGEKVFLECVQDMDHENMFWYRQDPGLGLRLIYFSYDVKMKEKGDIPEGYSVSREKKERFSLILESASTNQTSMYLCASSLPFRTSGQGTDTQYFGPGTRLTVL.

The rearrangement uses TRBV29-1 and TRBJ2-1; TRBD2 matches 10 bases. The CDR3 contains 15 residues. The V segment lost 5 bases and the J segment 5 bases; nucleotides outside the gene matches: 9. Germline V gene lookup returns CDR1 SQVTM and CDR2 ANQGSEA. This chain's CDR3 is CSVYSRLAGHNEQFF. As DNA, the CDR3 is TGCAGCGTTTACTCCCGACTAGCGGGCCACAATGAGCAGTTCTTC.

This chain connects TRBV4-2 to TRBJ1-5, with D perhaps TRBD1 (5 bases). CDR1 and CDR2 from the germline V gene are LGHNA and YNFKEQ. Trimming removed 1 base from V and 11 bases from J, with 18 bases in between. The CDR3 has 15 residues. CDR3 protein: CASSQGSGVAGAQHF. CDR3 nucleotides: TGTGCCAGCAGCCAAGGATCGGGGGTGGCTGGGGCCCAGCATTTT.

In its sample, this clone was seen a few times. The chain carries TRBV3-1 (or the pseudogene TRBV3-2) and TRBJ2-6, with 8 bases fitting TRBD1. V was pared by 3 bases and J by 0 bases, with 10 bases of the junction left unmatched. This CDR3 comprises 19 residues. CDR1 LGHDT and CDR2 YNNKEL come from the germline V gene (reference sequence). CDR3 in amino acids: CASSHIETGVNSGANVLTF. DNA for the CDR3: TGTGCCAGCAGCCACATTGAGACAGGGGTCAACTCTGGGGCCAACGTCCTGACTTTC.

This clone is a singleton in its sample. This chain joins TRBV19 and TRBJ2-2; 15 bases are shared with TRBD2. The V segment lost 5 bases and the J segment 4 bases; nucleotides outside the gene matches: 11. Germline V gene sequence: CDR1 LNHDA, CDR2 SQIVND (reference sequence). The CDR3 has 19 residues. CDR3 residues: CASSPPGLAGGFSTGELFF. The DNA of the CDR3 is TGTGCCAGTAGTCCTCCAGGACTAGCGGGAGGGTTTAGCACCGGGGAGCTGTTTTTT.

The chain recombines TRBV6-2 or TRBV6-3 with TRBJ1-5, with 9 bases lining up with TRBD1. CDR3 size: 16 residues. V was clipped by 4 bases and J by 1 base; unmatched bases: 5. Germline V gives CDR1 MNHEY, CDR2 SVGEGT. The CDR3 bases are TGTGCCAGCAGTTTAACAGGGGGCTCGAGCAATCAGCCCCAGCATTTT. This gives the protein CASSLTGGSSNQPQHF.

The rearrangement joins TRBV3-1 (or the pseudogene TRBV3-2) to TRBJ2-3; no definite D call. The CDR3 totals 16 residues. CDR1 is LGHDT, CDR2 YNNKEL, per germline (reference sequence). Trimming took off 0 bases at V and 6 bases at J, with 16 bases between the two ends. CDR3 coding DNA: TGTGCCAGCAGCCAAGAGATTAAAGCTTGGGCCGATACGCAGTATTTT. This encodes CASSQEIKAWADTQYF.

The CDR3 spells CATSRLYNEQFF. CDR3 bases: TGTGCCACCAGCAGACTATACAATGAGCAGTTCTTC. J is TRBJ2-1 and V is TRBV15, with unresolved D. Germline values: CDR1 LNHNV, CDR2 YYDKDF (reference sequence). The length of the CDR3 is 12 residues. Trimming removed 2 bases from V and 4 bases from J, with 3 bases in between.

The chain is built from TRBV5-4 and TRBJ2-1, with 9 bases identical to TRBD2. J lost 8 bases, V lost 1 base, and 7 bases had no gene match. The CDR3 spans 15 residues. CDR1 is SGHNT and CDR2 is YYREEE in the germline V gene (reference sequence). The CDR3 loop reads CASSLIAGDRDEQFF. The CDR3 DNA reads as TGTGCCAGCAGCTTGATAGCGGGAGATAGGGATGAGCAGTTCTTC.

This clone turned up a few times. The V call is TRBV19, the J call TRBJ1-6, with 9 bases identical to TRBD1. V lost 5 bases and J lost 5; bases outside the gene matches: 4. Germline CDR1 and CDR2: LNHDA and SQIVND (reference sequence). The CDR3 length is 15 residues. DNA of the CDR3: TGTGCCAGTAGTCCCCGGACAGGGGATAATTCACCCCTCCACTTT. The encoded protein is CASSPRTGDNSPLHF.

The rearrangement joins TRBV6-5 to TRBJ2-5, with TRBD1 matching over 12 bases. The CDR3 extends over 14 amino acids. The germline gives CDR1 MNHEY, CDR2 SVGAGI. With V trimmed by 7 bases and J by 5 bases, 5 bases remained unmatched. The CDR3 here is CASNWDRGLETQYF. In DNA, the CDR3 is TGTGCCAGCAATTGGGACAGGGGGCTGGAGACCCAGTACTTC.

This clone was counted once. The V call is TRBV5-1, the J call TRBJ1-1, with D possibly TRBD1 on 5 matching bases. CDR1 and CDR2 (germline): SGHRS, YFSETQ. The CDR3 length is 15 residues. Trimming stripped 2 bases from V and 3 bases from J, with 14 bases between. For the CDR3, the DNA is TGCGCCAGCAGCTTTGGATCCGGGGGTGACACTGAAGCTTTCTTT. Encoded protein: CASSFGSGGDTEAFF.

The chain uses TRBV5-1 and TRBJ1-3; no clear D. The CDR3 consists of 15 residues. From germline, CDR1 is SGHRS and CDR2 YFSETQ. V was pared by 2 bases and J by 1 base, with 10 bases between. The CDR3 bases are TGCGCCAGCAGCTTAATCGGGTATTCTGGAAACACCATATATTTT. Amino acids: CASSLIGYSGNTIYF.

The rearrangement links TRBV7-2 to TRBJ2-5; D remains unclear. Germline CDR1 is SGHTA and CDR2 is FQGNSA. V lost 2 bases and J 4 bases, leaving 8 bases between the germline ends. This CDR3 is built from 13 residues. CDR3 sequence: CASSLSGGETQYF. CDR3 nucleotide sequence: TGTGCCAGCAGCTTATCCGGCGGAGAGACCCAGTACTTC.